This record looks at one T cell receptor (beta chain) sequence and its context. Its target is not known. The record originates from a study of cytomegalovirus exposure and HLA in healthy donors. Study-level findings and limits: Researchers reported from a later analysis that most CMV-associated TCR beta chains appeared HLA-restricted. After further analysis at a later stage, roughly 15,000 TCR beta sequences were associated with HLA alleles at 0.05 false discovery rate.

The length of the CDR3 is 14 residues. Germline CDR1 and CDR2: MNHEY and SVGAGI. The V end lost 6 bases, the J end lost 0 bases, and 10 bases lay between the germline ends. This PCR relied on a set of 60 Vbeta primers and 13 Jbeta primers. The repertoire was sequenced with immunoSEQ multiplex PCR; TCRdb's copy has only in-frame clones and lacks some. The top ten clones hold 4.5% to 6% of a sample with 80,000 or so clones, around 58% of them seen once. The V call is TRBV6-5, the J call TRBJ2-3; D may be TRBD1 (5 bases). The clonotype comes from a man younger than 40 in good health and CMV-seropositive. Material: PBMCs. The CDR3 protein is CASRQTASTDTQYF. The CDR3 DNA is TGTGCCAGCAGACAGACAGCTAGCACAGATACGCAGTATTTT.